Below are 12 T cell receptor beta chains sequenced from a single sample in a study of cytomegalovirus exposure and HLA in healthy donors. This PCR relied on a set of 60 Vbeta primers and 13 Jbeta primers. TCRdb's copy holds only in-frame clones and misses some; the assay was immunoSEQ multiplex PCR. The data contain 70,000 to 80,000 clones, roughly four fifths of them singletons. The sequenced sample was PBMCs. The receptors shown here come from a man between 18 and 35 years old in good health and CMV-seronegative.

This chain's CDR3 is CASSWGPGLSSTDTQYF. Here the CDR3 DNA reads TGTGCCAGCAGCTGGGGACCGGGACTATCTAGCACAGATACGCAGTATTTT. V and J are TRBV5-6 and TRBJ2-3; TRBD2 agrees at 7 bases. J gave up 0 bases and V 3 bases, and 10 bases lay outside the gene matches. The CDR3 covers 17 residues. The V gene's germline CDR1 is SGHDT and CDR2 YYEEEE.

V and J are TRBV6-6 and TRBJ1-4, with no clear D. Deletions cut 1 base from V and 5 bases from J, with 11 bases between. From germline, CDR1 is MNHNY and CDR2 SVGAGI (reference sequence). CDR3 length equals 15 residues. CDR3 in DNA: TGTGCCAGCAGTTACTGGGCCGGGATAAATGAAAAACTGTTTTTT. It translates to CASSYWAGINEKLFF.

In this sample, this clone turned up once. V gene TRBV15 combines with J gene TRBJ1-1, with D unclear. The CDR3 runs to 14 residues. Per the germline V gene, CDR1 is LNHNV and CDR2 is YYDKDF (reference sequence). V dropped 3 bases and J dropped 5 bases, with 13 bases sitting between them. In DNA, the CDR3 is TGTGCCACCAGCAGGGAATCCGGGAGGACTGAAGCTTTCTTT. It codes for CATSRESGRTEAFF.

The chain recombines TRBV4-1 with TRBJ1-4; D perhaps matches TRBD1 (6 bases). The V end lost 1 base, the J end lost 5 bases, and 11 bases lay between the germline ends. This CDR3 has 15 amino acids. Germline CDR1 MGHRA, CDR2 YSYEKL. The CDR3 reads CASSQVGQGNEKLFF. The CDR3 DNA is TGCGCCAGCAGCCAAGTCGGGCAGGGGAATGAAAAACTGTTTTTT.

The V gene is TRBV4-1, the J gene TRBJ1-4; the D gene is possibly TRBD1 (5 bases). CDR3 length: 13 amino acids. CDR1 is MGHRA and CDR2 is YSYEKL in the germline V gene. V lost 9 bases to trimming and J lost 6 bases, with 14 bases between them. The CDR3 bases are TGCGCCAGTAGTCTGGTCAGGGATGAAAAACTGTTTTTT. Amino acid sequence: CASSLVRDEKLFF.

V is TRBV2 and J is TRBJ2-7; 8 nucleotides agree with TRBD2. CDR1 is SNHLY, CDR2 FYNNEI, per germline. The CDR3 runs to 16 residues. The trim removed 0 bases at V and 4 bases at J, leaving 8 bases unmatched. The CDR3 bases are TGTGCCAGCAGTGAAGCGCCCAGGCTAGCGGGTTACGAGCAGTACTTC. This sequence encodes CASSEAPRLAGYEQYF.

The rearrangement links TRBV7-6 to TRBJ2-7, with D possibly matching TRBD2 (5 bases). CDR1 and CDR2 (germline): SGHVS, FNYEAQ. The CDR3 is made up of 13 amino acids. The V end lost 5 bases, the J end lost 5 bases, and 13 bases lay between the germline ends. The CDR3 nucleotides read TGTGCCAGCAGCCGTTCCGGGGTCGACGAGCAGTACTTC. The encoded protein is CASSRSGVDEQYF.

This clone showed up just once. CDR3 region: CASSLALAGGPTRGYNEQFF. The CDR3 DNA sequence: TGTGCCAGCAGCTTAGCCCTTGCGGGGGGGCCGACCAGGGGGTACAATGAGCAGTTCTTC. The V gene is TRBV7-2, the J gene TRBJ2-1, with TRBD2 identical over 9 bases. CDR1 is SGHTA, CDR2 FQGNSA, per germline. The ends lost 0 bases at V and 4 bases at J; junction bases unmatched: 16. The CDR3 runs 20 residues.

V usage is TRBV4-3 and J usage is TRBJ1-1; 7 bases align to TRBD1. This CDR3 spans 16 amino acids. Trimming at V came to 1 base and at J to 0 bases, leaving 5 bases not matched to a gene. The germline V gene has CDR1 LGHNA and CDR2 YSLEER. The CDR3 nucleotides are TGCGCCAGCAGCCAAGCCTTAGACAGGGTGAACACTGAAGCTTTCTTT. Translating gives CASSQALDRVNTEAFF.

CDR3 loop: CASSAFNRGRAGNTIYF. CDR3 DNA: TGTGCCAGCAGTGCCTTTAACAGGGGGCGAGCTGGAAACACCATATATTTT. The rearrangement joins TRBV25-1 to TRBJ1-3; 9 positions match TRBD1. This CDR3 comprises 17 residues. Looked up from germline, CDR1 is MGHDK and CDR2 is SYGVNS. After removal of 4 bases from V and 2 bases from J, the junction contained 9 bases not matched to a gene.

With regard to this clone: At one boundary the junction diverges from the germline segment, which might be a read error. V gene TRBV30 combines with J gene TRBJ1-4; TRBD1 agrees at 11 bases. CDR1 and CDR2 from the germline V gene are GTSNPN and SVGIG (reference sequence). The CDR3 totals 18 residues. The CDR3 loop reads CASSWAGQGAPTNEKLFF. The CDR3 DNA sequence: TGTGCCTCGAGTTGGGCTGGACAGGGGGCGCCAACTAATGAAAAACTGTTTTTT.

The chain combines TRBV25-1 with TRBJ2-1; a weak D match, TRBD1 (5 bases). This CDR3 region has 14 residues. Per germline, CDR1 MGHDK and CDR2 SYGVNS. V gave up 5 bases and J gave up 5 bases, with 13 bases separating them. The CDR3 nucleotides read TGTGCCAGCAGTTCGGCAGGGAAAGACAATGAGCAGTTCTTC. Protein product: CASSSAGKDNEQFF. The whole variable domain, filled in from reference TRBV25-1 and TRBJ2-1, reads EADIYQTPRYLVIGTGKKITLECSQTMGHDKMYWYQQDPGMELHLIHYSYGVNSTEKGDLSSESTVSRIRTEHFPLTLESARPSHTSQYLCASSSAGKDNEQFFGPGTRLTVL.